The clone carrying this T cell receptor (beta chain) has just a few counts. Antigen specificity is unknown. Only in-frame clones appear in the TCRdb table, and some are missing; sequencing was by immunoSEQ multiplex PCR. In the table there are over 90,000 clones, around 88% of which are singletons. This sample is drawn from a study of identifying expanded T cells in peripheral blood. Findings and caveats of the study: Two-week clone count variance significantly increased as total template count grew. Over about two and four weeks, about 15 and 18 clones changed, versus around 1.2 between replicates.

This CDR3 comprises 15 residues. The V gene's germline CDR1 is MRHNA and CDR2 SNTAGT. The V and J ends lost 0 bases and 6 bases respectively, with 12 bases between them. During the collection period, no donor immune events like infections were recorded. The TCR was taken from a person aged 18-69 years in good health. Material for sequencing was blood. The V and J genes are TRBV6-4 and TRBJ1-5; no clear D gene. The CDR3: CASSDSGLVGQPQHF. CDR3 DNA: TGTGCCAGCAGTGACTCGGGGTTGGTCGGTCAGCCCCAGCATTTT.